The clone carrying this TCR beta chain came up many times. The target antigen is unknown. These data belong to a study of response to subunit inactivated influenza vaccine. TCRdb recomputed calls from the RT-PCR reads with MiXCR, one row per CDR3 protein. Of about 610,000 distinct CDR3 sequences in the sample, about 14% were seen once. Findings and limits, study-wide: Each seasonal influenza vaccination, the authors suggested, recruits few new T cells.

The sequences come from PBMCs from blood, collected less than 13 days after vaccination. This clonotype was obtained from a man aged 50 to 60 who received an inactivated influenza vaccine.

The CDR3 spells CASSLGRSGANVLTF. CDR3 coding DNA: TGTGCCAGCAGCTTAGGACGGTCCGGGGCCAACGTCCTGACTTTC. The chain has TRBV11-2 and TRBJ2-6; D uncertain. V was cut by 1 base and J by 4 bases, with 8 bases left in between. Germline V CDR1 and CDR2: SGHAT, FQNNGV. The CDR3 spans 15 residues.